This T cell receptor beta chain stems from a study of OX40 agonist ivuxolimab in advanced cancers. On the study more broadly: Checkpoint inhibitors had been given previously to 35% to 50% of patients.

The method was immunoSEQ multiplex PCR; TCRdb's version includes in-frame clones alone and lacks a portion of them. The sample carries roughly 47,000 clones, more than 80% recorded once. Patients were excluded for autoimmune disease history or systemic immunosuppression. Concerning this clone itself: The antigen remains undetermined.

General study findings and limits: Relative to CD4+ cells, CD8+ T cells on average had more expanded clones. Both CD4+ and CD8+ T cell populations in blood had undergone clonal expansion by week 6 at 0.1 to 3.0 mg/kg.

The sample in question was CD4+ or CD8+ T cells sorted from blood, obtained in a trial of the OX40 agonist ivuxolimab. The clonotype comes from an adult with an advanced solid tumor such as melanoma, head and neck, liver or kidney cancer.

CDR3 sequence reads: CASSPPDGLYNEQFF. The DNA for the CDR3 is TGTGCCAGCAGTCCCCCGGACGGCCTATACAATGAGCAGTTCTTC. V and J are TRBV6-5 and TRBJ2-1; no firm D call. Looked up from germline, CDR1 is MNHEY and CDR2 is SVGAGI. The CDR3 contains 15 residues. Trimming stripped 5 bases from V and 4 bases from J, with 15 bases between.